The 26 T cell receptor beta chains given below trace back to one sample, sequenced in a study of technical replicates of blood from a few donors. Repertoires were generated with immunoSEQ multiplex PCR, while TCRdb's copy carries only in-frame clones and drops some. The sample contains under 65,000 clones, roughly 90% of which appear only once. Sequencing was done on a sample of PBMCs. These receptors were taken from a human donor in good health. Some clones in this sample may be carry-over from other donors' samples.

V and J are TRBV18 and TRBJ2-2; the match to TRBD1 covers 9 bases. Unmatched junction bases numbered 6, after V lost 1 base and J lost 6 bases. This CDR3 has 16 amino acids. Germline CDR1 reads KGHSH; CDR2 reads LQKENI. DNA for the CDR3: TGTGCCAGCTCACCACTAATGGGACAGGGCGCCGGGGAGCTGTTTTTT. Its protein is CASSPLMGQGAGELFF.

This sequence joins TRBV2 and TRBJ1-6, with D unresolved. Germline CDR1 and CDR2: SNHLY and FYNNEI. The CDR3 contains 15 residues. Trimming pared 4 bases from V and 5 bases from J, leaving 12 bases between. The CDR3 DNA is TGTGCCAGCAGTGTTTACAGCACCAATAATTCACCCCTCCACTTT. Amino acid sequence: CASSVYSTNNSPLHF. The variable domain in full, completed from reference TRBV2 and TRBJ1-6, reads EPEVTQTPSHQVTQMGQEVILRCVPISNHLYFYWYRQILGQKVEFLVSFYNNEISEKSEIFDDQFSVERPDGSNFTLKIRSTKLEDSAMYFCASSVYSTNNSPLHFGNGTRLTVT.

This rearrangement joins TRBV4-3 to TRBJ2-3; 7 nucleotides match TRBD2. V gave up 1 base and J gave up 0 bases; unmatched junction bases: 7. Germline V gene data show CDR1 as LGHNA and CDR2 as YSLEER. The CDR3 sequence is 17 residues long. CDR3 region: CASSQAGGGPSTDTQYF. The CDR3 DNA sequence: TGCGCCAGCAGCCAAGCCGGCGGGGGTCCTAGCACAGATACGCAGTATTTT.

The V gene is TRBV5-6, the J gene TRBJ2-7, with 8 positions matching TRBD2. The CDR3 has 17 amino acids. The germline V gene has CDR1 SGHDT and CDR2 YYEEEE. The trim removed 0 bases at V and 1 base at J, leaving 9 bases unmatched. The CDR3 coding sequence is TGTGCCAGCAGCTTGGCTGGGGTGCGGGGGGTGTCCTACGAGCAGTACTTC. It translates to CASSLAGVRGVSYEQYF.

V usage is TRBV21-1 and J usage is TRBJ1-1; the table names TRBD1, a call not compared with the DNA. TRBV21-1 is a documented pseudogene. The CDR3 has 13 residues. The DNA of the CDR3 is TGTGCCAGCAGAGGGGGACAAAACACTGAAGCTTTCTTT. Protein sequence: CASRGGQNTEAFF.

V is TRBV7-9 and J is TRBJ1-4; 8 bases match TRBD1. V gave up 5 bases and J gave up 6 bases; unmatched junction bases: 5. Germline V gives CDR1 SEHNR, CDR2 FQNEAQ (reference sequence). The CDR3 is 14 residues long. The CDR3 protein is CASSPPDRDEKLFF. In nucleotides, the CDR3 is TGTGCCAGCAGCCCGCCGGACAGGGATGAAAAACTGTTTTTT.

The V and J genes are TRBV5-6 and TRBJ2-3, with 7 bases matching TRBD1. CDR3 length: 14 amino acids. Germline V gives CDR1 SGHDT, CDR2 YYEEEE. Trimming removed 2 bases from V and 2 bases from J; junction bases left unmatched: 2. For the CDR3, the DNA is TGTGCCAGCAGCTTAGGGACAGTCACAGATACGCAGTATTTT. Its translation is CASSLGTVTDTQYF.

The genes are TRBV21-1 and TRBJ2-2; TRBD1, the D gene given by the table, was not confirmed from the DNA. TRBV21-1 is noted as a pseudogene. This CDR3 is built from 16 residues. The CDR3 loop is CASSKARDSNTGELFF. The CDR3 DNA follows: TGTGCCAGCAGCAAAGCTCGGGACAGTAACACCGGGGAGCTGTTTTTT.

V usage is TRBV4-1 and J usage is TRBJ2-7; 15 bases agree with TRBD2. This CDR3 has 17 residues. V shed 3 bases, J shed 4 bases, and the junction held 7 bases outside the gene matches. Germline assignment: CDR1 MGHRA and CDR2 YSYEKL. The CDR3 loop reads CASSQRVGTSGGYEQYF. For the CDR3, the DNA is TGCGCCAGCAGCCAGAGAGTTGGGACTAGCGGGGGGTACGAGCAGTACTTC.

The genes are TRBV5-1 and TRBJ2-1; 12 positions agree with TRBD2. The CDR3 is 16 amino acids. With V trimmed by 2 bases and J by 7 bases, 7 bases remained unmatched. CDR1 and CDR2 (germline): SGHRS, YFSETQ. CDR3 nucleotides: TGCGCCAGCAGCTTCCGGATACTAGCGGGAGGAAATGAGCAGTTCTTC. Translated: CASSFRILAGGNEQFF.

The gene calls are TRBV5-6 and TRBJ2-7; weak D call: TRBD2 (5 bases). The CDR3 spans 14 residues. V lost 3 bases and J 3 bases, leaving 13 bases between the germline ends. The germline CDR1 and CDR2 sequences are SGHDT and YYEEEE. The CDR3 sequence: CASSSDWRSYEQYF. DNA of the CDR3: TGTGCCAGCAGCTCCGACTGGAGGAGCTACGAGCAGTACTTC.

This clone was observed once. The chain carries TRBV2 and TRBJ2-5; the D is unclear. The CDR3 loop spans 13 amino acids. Germline CDR1 and CDR2: SNHLY and FYNNEI. V dropped 1 base and J dropped 7 bases, with 10 bases sitting between them. CDR3 DNA sequence: TGTGCCAGCAGTGAAGGCCGGGTTGGGACCCAGTACTTC. Translated, it gives CASSEGRVGTQYF.

The V call is TRBV7-3, the J call TRBJ2-1; 10 bases align to TRBD2. The CDR3 covers 15 residues. Germline V gene data show CDR1 as SGHTA and CDR2 as FQGTGA. The ends lost 3 bases at V and 7 bases at J; junction bases unmatched: 6. CDR3 in amino acids: CASSLGTSAVNEQFF. The CDR3 region has the DNA TGTGCCAGCAGCTTGGGGACTAGCGCGGTGAATGAGCAGTTCTTC.

This chain connects TRBV19 to TRBJ1-2; D is possibly TRBD1 (6 bases). The V and J ends lost 4 bases and 4 bases respectively, with 22 bases between them. This CDR3 is 17 amino acids long. CDR1 is LNHDA and CDR2 is SQIVND in the germline V gene (reference sequence). The CDR3: CASSKRGNRASGYGYTF. The CDR3 nucleotides read TGTGCCAGTAGTAAGCGGGGTAACAGGGCCAGCGGCTATGGCTACACCTTC.

The genes are TRBV4-3 and TRBJ1-6; D remains ambiguous. Germline V CDR1 and CDR2: LGHNA, YSLEER. Trimming left V 0 bases short and J 3 bases short, with 9 bases between. The CDR3 has 16 residues. This chain's CDR3 is CASSQDLADYNSPLHF. In nucleotides, the CDR3 is TGCGCCAGCAGCCAAGATTTGGCGGACTATAATTCACCCCTCCACTTT.

The gene calls are TRBV5-1 and TRBJ2-7; possible D gene TRBD2, 6 bases. The CDR3 totals 14 residues. CDR1 is SGHRS, CDR2 YFSETQ, per germline. V lost 3 bases, J lost 4 bases, and 14 bases lay in between. The CDR3 DNA sequence: TGCGCCAGCAGCTCCCGGGAGCAACCTTACGAGCAGTACTTC. This encodes CASSSREQPYEQYF. Full variable domain (rest looked up from reference TRBV5-1 and TRBJ2-7): KAGVTQTPRYLIKTRGQQVTLSCSPISGHRSVSWYQQTPGQGLQFLFEYFSETQRNKGNFPGRFSGRQFSNSRSEMNVSTLELGDSALYLCASSSREQPYEQYFGPGTRLTVT.

In DNA form, the CDR3 reads TGTGCCAGCAGCTTGGGCCTTGTAACTAGCGGGAGTGCGGATGAGCAGTTCTTC. It translates to CASSLGLVTSGSADEQFF. The genes are TRBV5-6 and TRBJ2-1; 11 bases match TRBD2. With 0 bases clipped from V and 8 bases from J, the junction kept 13 bases outside the gene matches. The CDR3 is made up of 18 amino acids. CDR1 is SGHDT and CDR2 is YYEEEE in the germline V gene.

The chain couples TRBV4-1 to TRBJ1-1, with D hard to call. Germline V gene sequence: CDR1 MGHRA, CDR2 YSYEKL. The CDR3 loop spans 15 amino acids. V lost 0 bases and J 6 bases, leaving 14 bases between the germline ends. Written as DNA, the CDR3 is TGCGCCAGCAGCCAAGATACACGAGGAAGCTCTGAAGCTTTCTTT. Translation: CASSQDTRGSSEAFF.

This clone has a single count. The chain carries TRBV6-1 and TRBJ2-7; 11 bases are shared with TRBD2. The CDR3 has 15 amino acids. The V and J ends lost 2 bases and 5 bases, in that order; junction bases with no gene match: 5. The germline gives CDR1 MNHNS, CDR2 SASEGT. This CDR3 reads CASSEFGSGRDEQYF. The CDR3 DNA follows: TGTGCCAGCAGTGAATTTGGTAGCGGGAGGGACGAGCAGTACTTC.

This clone came up once. CDR3: CASSREEDFRNTQYF. In nucleotides, the CDR3 is TGTGCCAGCAGCCGGGAAGAGGATTTCAGGAATACGCAGTATTTT. The chain uses TRBV11-1 and TRBJ2-3; D is perhaps TRBD2 (5 bases). V was trimmed by 5 bases and J by 7 bases, leaving 19 bases between them. CDR3 length: 15 residues. CDR1 SGHAT and CDR2 FQDESV come from the germline V gene (reference sequence). The variable domain in full, completed from reference TRBV11-1 and TRBJ2-3, reads EAEVAQSPRYKITEKSQAVAFWCDPISGHATLYWYRQILGQGPELLVQFQDESVVDDSQLPKDRFSAERLKGVDSTLKIQPAELGDSAMYLCASSREEDFRNTQYFGPGTRLTVL.

The rearrangement uses TRBV7-3 and TRBJ2-3, with D uncertain. The V gene lost 0 bases and the J gene lost 3 bases, with 10 bases spanning the gap. The CDR3 has 15 amino acids. The V gene's germline CDR1 is SGHTA and CDR2 FQGTGA. This CDR3 is CASSLTAALTDTQYF. Written as DNA, the CDR3 is TGTGCCAGCAGCTTAACTGCAGCGCTGACAGATACGCAGTATTTT.

The rearrangement uses TRBV18 and TRBJ2-7, with D tentatively TRBD1 (6 bases). This CDR3 is 14 amino acids long. Looked up from germline, CDR1 is KGHSH and CDR2 is LQKENI. V lost 5 bases and J 2 bases, leaving 13 bases between the germline ends. CDR3 protein: CASSFRQAPYEQYF. CDR3 bases: TGTGCCAGCTCATTCCGACAGGCCCCCTACGAGCAGTACTTC. The full variable domain, with the rest looked up from reference TRBV18 and TRBJ2-7, is NAGVMQNPRHLVRRRGQEARLRCSPMKGHSHVYWYRQLPEEGLKFMVYLQKENIIDESGMPKERFSAEFPKEGPSILRIQQVVRGDSAAYFCASSFRQAPYEQYFGPGTRLTVT.

In this sample, this clone turned up once. V gene TRBV6-6 combines with J gene TRBJ2-7, with TRBD2 matching 8 bases. V lost 8 bases, J lost 7 bases, and 13 bases stayed unmatched. Per germline, CDR1 MNHNY and CDR2 SVGAGI (reference sequence). The CDR3 is made up of 14 amino acids. This CDR3 is CASLRSGRSREQYF. The CDR3 DNA sequence: TGTGCCAGCCTAAGAAGCGGGAGATCTAGAGAGCAGTACTTC.

V usage is TRBV11-2 and J usage is TRBJ1-2; D gene unclear. The CDR3 is 16 residues long. The germline CDR1 and CDR2 sequences are SGHAT and FQNNGV. The V and J ends lost 4 bases and 1 base respectively, with 16 bases between them. The CDR3 DNA follows: TGTGCCAGCAGCTCAGTCGGTCGACGGAGTAACTATGGCTACACCTTC. This codes for CASSSVGRRSNYGYTF.

The chain has TRBV7-2 and TRBJ2-7; D is possibly TRBD2 (5 bases). Germline V lookup: CDR1 SGHTA, CDR2 FQGNSA. V lost 5 bases to trimming and J lost 0 bases, with 14 bases between them. The CDR3 runs 15 residues. CDR3 protein: CASSLRRGFSYEQYF. The CDR3 coding sequence is TGTGCCAGCAGCCTCCGGAGAGGGTTCTCCTACGAGCAGTACTTC. Full variable domain (remainder filled in from reference TRBV7-2 and TRBJ2-7): GAGVSQSPSNKVTEKGKDVELRCDPISGHTALYWYRQSLGQGLEFLIYFQGNSAPDKSGLPSDRFSAERTGGSVSTLTIQRTQQEDSAVYLCASSLRRGFSYEQYFGPGTRLTVT.

V is TRBV19 and J is TRBJ2-2; 12 bases are a match to TRBD1. V gave up 7 bases and J gave up 4 bases; unmatched junction bases: 7. The CDR3 is made up of 16 amino acids. CDR1 and CDR2 (germline): LNHDA, SQIVND (reference sequence). In nucleotides, the CDR3 is TGTGCCAGTACCACCGGGACAGGGGGCTTCACCGGGGAGCTGTTTTTT. It specifies CASTTGTGGFTGELFF. Full variable domain (remainder filled in from reference TRBV19 and TRBJ2-2): DGGITQSPKYLFRKEGQNVTLSCEQNLNHDAMYWYRQDPGQGLRLIYYSQIVNDFQKGDIAEGYSVSREKKESFPLTVTSAQKNPTAFYLCASTTGTGGFTGELFFGEGSRLTVL.